Sequencing of this T cell receptor (beta chain) was carried out in a study of OX40 agonist ivuxolimab in advanced cancers. Study overall: Patients' therapy was ivuxolimab, an antibody that acts as an agonist of OX40 (CD134). Intravenous ivuxolimab was administered to patients every 2 weeks at 0.01 to 10 mg/kg.

The V end was cut by 6 bases, the J end by 0 bases, with 15 bases between. CDR1 and CDR2 from the germline V gene are SQVTM and ANQGSEA. CDR3 length: 15 amino acids. Whole-study findings and limits: The mean number of expanded clones was higher in CD8+ T cells than in CD4+.

Peripheral blood came from all dose cohorts at three timepoints. Comments on this clone: Its antigen is currently unknown.

The table came from immunoSEQ multiplex PCR; TCRdb's copy has only in-frame clones and leaves some out. Of about 100,000 clones listed, approximately 90% are singletons. The chain has TRBV29-1 and TRBJ2-1; D is ambiguous. The input for sequencing was CD4+ or CD8+ T cells sorted from blood, taken in a trial of the OX40 agonist ivuxolimab. This clonotype was sampled from an adult with an advanced solid tumor such as melanoma, head and neck, liver or kidney cancer. The CDR3 loop is CSVSPGGSSYNEQFF. CDR3 in DNA: TGCAGCGTGTCCCCAGGCGGTAGCTCCTACAATGAGCAGTTCTTC.